These 9 T cell receptor beta chains were sequenced from one sample in a study of cytomegalovirus exposure and HLA in healthy donors. With 60 Vbeta and 13 Jbeta primers, the PCR was carried out. The assay was immunoSEQ multiplex PCR, and TCRdb's table has in-frame clones only and misses some. Of approximately 150,000 clones listed, nearly 80% are singletons. What was sequenced was PBMCs. These receptors were taken from a male donor in good health and CMV-seronegative.

The DNA for the CDR3 is TGTGCCAGCAGCGTAGACAGGGGACACTATGGCTACACCTTC. Protein sequence: CASSVDRGHYGYTF. This chain links TRBV9 with TRBJ1-2; TRBD1 aligns across 7 bases. The germline V gene encodes CDR1 SGDLS and CDR2 YYNGEE. The CDR3 consists of 14 residues. The ends lost 0 bases at V and 3 bases at J; junction bases unmatched: 2.

The chain uses TRBV18 and TRBJ2-5, with a tentative D call TRBD2 (6 bases). Looked up from germline, CDR1 is KGHSH and CDR2 is LQKENI. CDR3 length equals 14 residues. V lost 0 bases to trimming and J lost 3 bases, with 8 bases between them. The CDR3 region has the DNA TGTGCCAGCTCACCACCGGAGGGGAAAGAGACCCAGTACTTC. It codes for CASSPPEGKETQYF. The full variable domain, with the rest looked up from reference TRBV18 and TRBJ2-5, is NAGVMQNPRHLVRRRGQEARLRCSPMKGHSHVYWYRQLPEEGLKFMVYLQKENIIDESGMPKERFSAEFPKEGPSILRIQQVVRGDSAAYFCASSPPEGKETQYFGPGTRLLVL.

This chain links TRBV7-9 with TRBJ2-1; D is unclear. The CDR3 has 12 residues. Looked up from germline, CDR1 is SEHNR and CDR2 is FQNEAQ (reference sequence). Trimming left V 4 bases short and J 6 bases short, with 7 bases between. CDR3 DNA: TGTGCCAGCAGCTACCTAAGCAATGAGCAGTTCTTC. This sequence encodes CASSYLSNEQFF.

This chain links TRBV7-2 with TRBJ2-5; D gene ambiguous. Germline CDR1 SGHTA, CDR2 FQGNSA. V lost 1 base and J lost 0, with 9 bases in between. CDR3 length: 15 amino acids. CDR3 DNA sequence: TGTGCCAGCAGCTTAGGGCCTCCGTACCAAGAGACCCAGTACTTC. It is translated as CASSLGPPYQETQYF.

The rearrangement joins TRBV2 to TRBJ2-5, with TRBD2 matching over 9 bases. The CDR3 has 12 amino acids. The ends lost 9 bases at V and 6 bases at J; junction bases unmatched: 5. CDR1 and CDR2 from the germline V gene are SNHLY and FYNNEI. The CDR3 DNA follows: TGTGCCAGTGCGACTAGCGGACAGACCCAGTACTTC. Translation: CASATSGQTQYF.

The chain uses TRBV5-1 and TRBJ2-1; TRBD1 matches at 11 bases. Germline V CDR1 and CDR2: SGHRS, YFSETQ. This CDR3 spans 20 amino acids. V gave up 0 bases and J gave up 0 bases; unmatched junction bases: 11. As DNA, the CDR3 is TGCGCCAGCAGCTTGGCGGGAGGACAGGGGGCACGGAGCTCCTACAATGAGCAGTTCTTC. It is translated as CASSLAGGQGARSSYNEQFF.

This clone appeared a single time. The J gene is TRBJ2-1, the V gene TRBV6-5; D possibly corresponds to TRBD1 (6 bases). The germline V gene encodes CDR1 MNHEY and CDR2 SVGAGI. V lost 5 bases and J lost 6, with 14 bases in between. The CDR3 covers 14 residues. CDR3 region: CASSPNRVFNEQFF. In nucleotides, the CDR3 is TGTGCCAGCAGTCCCAACAGGGTATTCAATGAGCAGTTCTTC.

The chain recombines TRBV2 with TRBJ2-5; TRBD2 might be the D (5 bases). The CDR3 is 14 amino acids. With 4 bases removed from V and 5 bases from J, the gap between germline ends came to 14 bases. Germline V gene lookup returns CDR1 SNHLY and CDR2 FYNNEI. The CDR3 DNA is TGTGCCAGCAGTGTACTGCTACGCGGGGAGACCCAGTACTTC. It yields the protein CASSVLLRGETQYF.

This clone has only a few counts. The CDR3 nucleotides are TGTGCCAGCAGCTCGGGACAGTTCGATGGCTACACCTTC. Protein sequence: CASSSGQFDGYTF. V and J are TRBV13 and TRBJ1-2; 7 nucleotides match TRBD1. V trimming: 4 bases; J trimming: 6 bases; junction bases outside the gene matches: 5. The CDR3 has 13 amino acids. Per germline, CDR1 PRHDT and CDR2 FYEKMQ (reference sequence).